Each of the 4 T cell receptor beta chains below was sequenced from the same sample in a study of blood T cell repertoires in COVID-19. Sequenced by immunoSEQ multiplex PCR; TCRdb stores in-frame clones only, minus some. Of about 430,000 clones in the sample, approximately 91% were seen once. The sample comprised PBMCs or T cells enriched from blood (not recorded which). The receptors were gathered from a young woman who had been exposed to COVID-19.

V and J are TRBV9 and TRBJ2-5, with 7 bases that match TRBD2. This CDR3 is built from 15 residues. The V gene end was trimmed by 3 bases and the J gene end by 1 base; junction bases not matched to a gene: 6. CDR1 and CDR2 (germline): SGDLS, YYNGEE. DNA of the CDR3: TGTGCCAGCAGCGCCCAACCTAGCGGCCAAGAGACCCAGTACTTC. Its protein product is CASSAQPSGQETQYF.

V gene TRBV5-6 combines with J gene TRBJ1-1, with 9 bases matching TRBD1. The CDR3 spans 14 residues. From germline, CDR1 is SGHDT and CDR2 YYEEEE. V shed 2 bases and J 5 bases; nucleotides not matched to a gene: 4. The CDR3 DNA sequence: TGTGCCAGCAGCTTCCGGGACAGGGTTACTGAAGCTTTCTTT. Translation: CASSFRDRVTEAFF.

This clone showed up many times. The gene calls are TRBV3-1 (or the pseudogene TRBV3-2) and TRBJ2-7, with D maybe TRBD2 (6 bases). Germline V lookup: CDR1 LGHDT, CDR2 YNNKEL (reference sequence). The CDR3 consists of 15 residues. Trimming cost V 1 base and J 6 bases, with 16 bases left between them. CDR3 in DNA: TGTGCCAGCAGCCAAGCCCTTCGACTAGGCGGCGAGCAGTACTTC. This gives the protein CASSQALRLGGEQYF.

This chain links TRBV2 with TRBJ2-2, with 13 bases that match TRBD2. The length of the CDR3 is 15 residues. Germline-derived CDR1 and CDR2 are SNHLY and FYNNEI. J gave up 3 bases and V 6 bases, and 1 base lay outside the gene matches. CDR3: CASRGLAGYTGELFF. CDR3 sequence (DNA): TGTGCCAGCAGGGGACTAGCGGGGTACACCGGGGAGCTGTTTTTT.